The rows below give T cell receptor beta chains drawn from one sample of a study of blood T cell repertoires in COVID-19. Repertoires were generated with immunoSEQ multiplex PCR, while TCRdb's copy carries only in-frame clones and drops some. The sample lists more than 300,000 clones; more than 85% were seen once. Sequenced: PBMCs or T cells enriched from blood (not recorded which). Every receptor here comes from a woman aged 25 to 45 who had been exposed to COVID-19. Each CDR3 is given with its conserved first and last residue. The order of the fields is clone size, J gene, V gene, D gene, CDR3 length, CDR3 DNA, CDR3 protein. D genes are given only for firm matches. Size values are once, few and many counts, or a class for expanded clones, and some rows have none.

clone size: -
J gene: TRBJ1-2
V gene: TRBV20-1
D gene: -
CDR3 length: 12
CDR3 DNA: TGCAGTGCTAGTGGACAGCTAGAAGGCTACACCTTC
CDR3 protein: CSASGQLEGYTF

clone size: -
J gene: TRBJ2-1
V gene: TRBV3-1/TRBV3-2
D gene: TRBD2
CDR3 length: 14
CDR3 DNA: TGTGCCAGCAGCCAAGATGGGGTAGCGGGTGAGCAGTTCTTC
CDR3 protein: CASSQDGVAGEQFF

clone size: -
J gene: TRBJ2-3
V gene: TRBV6-5
D gene: TRBD2
CDR3 length: 15
CDR3 DNA: TGTGCCAGCACCCGCCGGGTGAGCGGGGGTTATACGCAGTATTTT
CDR3 protein: CASTRRVSGGYTQYF

clone size: -
J gene: TRBJ1-5
V gene: TRBV15
D gene: -
CDR3 length: 12
CDR3 DNA: TGTGCCACCAAGGGGTGGGATCAGCCCCAGCATTTT
CDR3 protein: CATKGWDQPQHF

clone size: -
J gene: TRBJ1-2
V gene: TRBV27
D gene: -
CDR3 length: 13
CDR3 DNA: TGTGCCAGCAGCCCTCGGGGAGGCTATGGCTACACCTTC
CDR3 protein: CASSPRGGYGYTF

clone size: -
J gene: TRBJ1-2
V gene: TRBV5-4
D gene: TRBD1
CDR3 length: 14
CDR3 DNA: TGTGCCAGCAGCTCGGAGGGGACAGAAAGGGGCTACACCTTC
CDR3 protein: CASSSEGTERGYTF

clone size: few
J gene: TRBJ2-7
V gene: TRBV6-5
D gene: TRBD1
CDR3 length: 14
CDR3 DNA: TGTGCCAGCAGAGGACAGGGGGCTGGGTACGAGCAGTACTTC
CDR3 protein: CASRGQGAGYEQYF

clone size: -
J gene: TRBJ1-4
V gene: TRBV25-1
D gene: TRBD1
CDR3 length: 16
CDR3 DNA: TGTGCCAGCAGTGACTTCACAGGGGGGGTAGAGGAAAAACTGTTTTTT
CDR3 protein: CASSDFTGGVEEKLFF

clone size: -
J gene: TRBJ2-7
V gene: TRBV4-1
D gene: -
CDR3 length: 17
CDR3 DNA: TGCGCCAGCAGCCAACTACAGACCGACAAATGGGCCTACGAGCAGTACTTC
CDR3 protein: CASSQLQTDKWAYEQYF

clone size: -
J gene: TRBJ2-5
V gene: TRBV21-1
D gene: -
CDR3 length: 16
CDR3 DNA: TGTGCCAGCAGTGGGACAGGCAGGATTTTTCAAGAGACCCAGTACTTC
CDR3 protein: CASSGTGRIFQETQYF

clone size: -
J gene: TRBJ1-2
V gene: TRBV27
D gene: -
CDR3 length: 14
CDR3 DNA: TGTGCCAGCAGTCCCTCCGATCAGCGGCCTGGCTACACCTTC
CDR3 protein: CASSPSDQRPGYTF

clone size: -
J gene: TRBJ1-6
V gene: TRBV6-5
D gene: -
CDR3 length: 16
CDR3 DNA: TGTGCCAGCAGTTACTCGCATGGAGGCCATAATTCACCCCTCCACTTT
CDR3 protein: CASSYSHGGHNSPLHF

clone size: -
J gene: TRBJ1-6
V gene: TRBV2
D gene: -
CDR3 length: 12
CDR3 DNA: TGTGCCAGCAAGGGGGTATTTTCACCCCTCCACTTT
CDR3 protein: CASKGVFSPLHF

clone size: -
J gene: TRBJ1-1
V gene: TRBV19
D gene: -
CDR3 length: 14
CDR3 DNA: TGTGCCAGTAGCAACACAAGGAGGAACACTGAAGCTTTCTTT
CDR3 protein: CASSNTRRNTEAFF

clone size: -
J gene: TRBJ2-7
V gene: TRBV5-1
D gene: -
CDR3 length: 14
CDR3 DNA: TGCGCCAGCAGCGAACTGACTCCTAACTACGAGCAGTACTTC
CDR3 protein: CASSELTPNYEQYF

clone size: -
J gene: TRBJ2-1
V gene: TRBV27
D gene: -
CDR3 length: 14
CDR3 DNA: TGTGCCAGCAGTGGTACCGGGTCTTACAATGAGCAGTTCTTC
CDR3 protein: CASSGTGSYNEQFF

clone size: -
J gene: TRBJ1-5
V gene: TRBV4-1
D gene: -
CDR3 length: 16
CDR3 DNA: TGCGCCAGCAGCCAAGATACTAGCAGAGTCAATCAGCCCCAGCATTTT
CDR3 protein: CASSQDTSRVNQPQHF

clone size: -
J gene: TRBJ1-4
V gene: TRBV12-3/TRBV12-4
D gene: -
CDR3 length: 12
CDR3 DNA: TGTGCCAGCAGTCCTCCGGGGGGGAAACTGTTTTTT
CDR3 protein: CASSPPGGKLFF

clone size: -
J gene: TRBJ2-1
V gene: TRBV4-1
D gene: -
CDR3 length: 15
CDR3 DNA: TGCGCCAGCAGCCAAGTCGGAACAGGTCGCGATGAGCAGTTCTTC
CDR3 protein: CASSQVGTGRDEQFF

clone size: -
J gene: TRBJ1-3
V gene: TRBV5-4
D gene: TRBD1
CDR3 length: 16
CDR3 DNA: TGTGCCAGCAGCGGGACCGGGACAGGGGACGGAAACACCATATATTTT
CDR3 protein: CASSGTGTGDGNTIYF

clone size: once
J gene: TRBJ1-4
V gene: TRBV5-4
D gene: -
CDR3 length: 13
CDR3 DNA: TGTGCCAGCAACCCTGTCGGGGAAGAAAAACTGTTTTTT
CDR3 protein: CASNPVGEEKLFF

clone size: -
J gene: TRBJ1-5
V gene: TRBV5-5
D gene: -
CDR3 length: 13
CDR3 DNA: TGTGCCAGCAGCTTCGCACAGGGTTCGGCCCAGCATTTT
CDR3 protein: CASSFAQGSAQHF

clone size: -
J gene: TRBJ2-2
V gene: TRBV27
D gene: TRBD1
CDR3 length: 16
CDR3 DNA: TGTGCCAGCAACTCCAGGGGGCTCGCGAACACCGGGGAGCTGTTTTTT
CDR3 protein: CASNSRGLANTGELFF

clone size: -
J gene: TRBJ2-5
V gene: TRBV2
D gene: -
CDR3 length: 14
CDR3 DNA: TGTGCCAGCAGTGAAGGGAGCGGGTGGGAGACCCAGTACTTC
CDR3 protein: CASSEGSGWETQYF

clone size: -
J gene: TRBJ2-3
V gene: TRBV7-9
D gene: TRBD1
CDR3 length: 17
CDR3 DNA: TGTGCCAGCAGCTTAGACTTACGGCAGGGGGGCACAGATACGCAGTATTTT
CDR3 protein: CASSLDLRQGGTDTQYF

clone size: -
J gene: TRBJ2-3
V gene: TRBV4-2
D gene: TRBD1
CDR3 length: 15
CDR3 DNA: TGTGCCAGCAGCCATAGACAGGGAAGAACAGATACGCAGTATTTT
CDR3 protein: CASSHRQGRTDTQYF

clone size: -
J gene: TRBJ2-5
V gene: TRBV5-1
D gene: -
CDR3 length: 14
CDR3 DNA: TGCGCCAGCAGCACCGGGGGCGGGAGAGAGACCCAGTACTTC
CDR3 protein: CASSTGGGRETQYF

clone size: once
J gene: TRBJ2-7
V gene: TRBV7-8
D gene: -
CDR3 length: 15
CDR3 DNA: TGTGCCAGCAGCTTCGGGCCCCAGGGTTCGTACGAGCAGTACTTC
CDR3 protein: CASSFGPQGSYEQYF

clone size: -
J gene: TRBJ1-2
V gene: TRBV27
D gene: TRBD1
CDR3 length: 14
CDR3 DNA: TGTGCCAGCAGTTTTGGGACAGGACTTGGTGGCTACACCTTC
CDR3 protein: CASSFGTGLGGYTF

clone size: -
J gene: TRBJ2-5
V gene: TRBV2
D gene: -
CDR3 length: 14
CDR3 DNA: TGTGCCAGCAGTGTTTCTACCGTACAAGAGACCCAGTACTTC
CDR3 protein: CASSVSTVQETQYF

clone size: once
J gene: TRBJ2-4
V gene: TRBV9
D gene: -
CDR3 length: 12
CDR3 DNA: TGTGCCAGCAGCGTAGACGGGGACATTCAGTACTTC
CDR3 protein: CASSVDGDIQYF

clone size: -
J gene: TRBJ2-7
V gene: TRBV6-5
D gene: -
CDR3 length: 15
CDR3 DNA: TGTGCCAGCAGTTACTCGTCAGCGTACTCCTACGAGCAGTACTTC
CDR3 protein: CASSYSSAYSYEQYF

clone size: -
J gene: TRBJ1-5
V gene: TRBV6-2/TRBV6-3
D gene: -
CDR3 length: 15
CDR3 DNA: TGTGCCAGCAGCGCAACAGGCACGGTTTATCAGCCCCAGCATTTT
CDR3 protein: CASSATGTVYQPQHF

clone size: -
J gene: TRBJ2-2
V gene: TRBV2
D gene: TRBD2
CDR3 length: 15
CDR3 DNA: TGTGCCAGCACACGAGCGGGGGGGAACACCGGGGAGCTGTTTTTT
CDR3 protein: CASTRAGGNTGELFF

clone size: -
J gene: TRBJ1-6
V gene: TRBV21-1
D gene: -
CDR3 length: 21
CDR3 DNA: TGTGCCAGCAGCAAAAGGTCGGCAATTCGACAGACCAAGTTCTATAATTCACCCCTCCACTTT
CDR3 protein: CASSKRSAIRQTKFYNSPLHF

clone size: -
J gene: TRBJ2-1
V gene: TRBV2
D gene: -
CDR3 length: 12
CDR3 DNA: TGTGCCAGCAGCGCCCTGGAGGGTCGCGGGATCTTC
CDR3 protein: CASSALEGRGIF

clone size: -
J gene: TRBJ1-3
V gene: TRBV9
D gene: TRBD1
CDR3 length: 15
CDR3 DNA: TGTGCCTCCTCACGGACAGGGGGCTCTGGAAACACCATATATTTT
CDR3 protein: CASSRTGGSGNTIYF